The clone carrying this TCR beta chain was counted many times. Its antigen is not known. The record originates from a study of CD8+CD57+ T cells in acquired aplastic anemia. CD8+CD57+ cell expansion, shown by flow cytometry, had occurred in the patients selected for sequencing. Patients had undergone no therapy by the time their blood was sampled. Study-wide results and limits: It was found that nearly 30 CD8+ CDR3 sequences were shared between patients and controls. Levels of CD8+ Simpson's diversity were not significantly distinct in patients versus controls.

Genomic DNA, serving as template, underwent TCR beta VDJ and CDR3 profiling. TCRdb itself ran the reads through MiXCR, one entry per CDR3 protein. The data show 400,000 to 600,000 distinct CDR3 sequences, around a third seen once. Germline V gene sequence: CDR1 SGHVS, CDR2 FNYEAQ. The CDR3 has 12 amino acids. With 4 bases removed from V and 5 bases from J, the gap between germline ends came to 7 bases. This TCR came from a human donor with aplastic anemia. Sequencing was done on a sample of sorted CD4+, CD8+, or CD8+CD57+ T cells (not recorded which) from PBMCs. V and J are TRBV7-6 and TRBJ2-3, with a tentative D call TRBD1 (5 bases). The CDR3 nucleotides are TGTGCCAGCAGCTCCAGGGTAGATACGCAGTATTTT. As protein: CASSSRVDTQYF.